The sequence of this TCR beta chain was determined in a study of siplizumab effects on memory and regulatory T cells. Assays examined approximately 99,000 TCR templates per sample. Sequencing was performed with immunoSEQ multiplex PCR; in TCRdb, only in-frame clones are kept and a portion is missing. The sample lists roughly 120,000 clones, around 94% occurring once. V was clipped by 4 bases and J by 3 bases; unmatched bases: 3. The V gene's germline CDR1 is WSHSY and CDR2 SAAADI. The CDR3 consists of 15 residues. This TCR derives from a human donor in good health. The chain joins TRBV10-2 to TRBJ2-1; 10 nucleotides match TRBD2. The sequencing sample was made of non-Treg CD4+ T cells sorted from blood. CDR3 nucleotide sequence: TGCGCCAGCAGTGGCAAGCGGGGGGGCTACAATGAGCAGTTCTTC. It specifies CASSGKRGGYNEQFF.